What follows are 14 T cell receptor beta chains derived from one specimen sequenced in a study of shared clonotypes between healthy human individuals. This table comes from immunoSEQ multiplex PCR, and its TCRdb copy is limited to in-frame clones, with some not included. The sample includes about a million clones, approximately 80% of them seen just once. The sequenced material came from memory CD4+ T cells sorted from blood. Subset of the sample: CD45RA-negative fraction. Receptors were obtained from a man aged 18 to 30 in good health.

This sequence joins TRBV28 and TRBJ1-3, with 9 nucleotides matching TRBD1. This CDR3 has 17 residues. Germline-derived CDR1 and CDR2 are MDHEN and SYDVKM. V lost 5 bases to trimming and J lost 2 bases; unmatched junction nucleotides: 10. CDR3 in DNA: TGTGCCAGCAGTGGAGCCGGGACAGGGAGGGCTGGAAACACCATATATTTT. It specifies CASSGAGTGRAGNTIYF. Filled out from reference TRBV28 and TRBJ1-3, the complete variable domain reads DVKVTQSSRYLVKRTGEKVFLECVQDMDHENMFWYRQDPGLGLRLIYFSYDVKMKEKGDIPEGYSVSREKKERFSLILESASTNQTSMYLCASSGAGTGRAGNTIYFGEGSWLTVV.

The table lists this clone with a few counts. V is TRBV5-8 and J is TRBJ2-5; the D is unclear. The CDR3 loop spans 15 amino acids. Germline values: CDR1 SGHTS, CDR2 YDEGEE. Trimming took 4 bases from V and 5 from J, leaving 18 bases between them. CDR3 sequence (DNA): TGTGCCAGCAGCGTCATAGTGACTGGAAGGGAGACCCAGTACTTC. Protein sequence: CASSVIVTGRETQYF.

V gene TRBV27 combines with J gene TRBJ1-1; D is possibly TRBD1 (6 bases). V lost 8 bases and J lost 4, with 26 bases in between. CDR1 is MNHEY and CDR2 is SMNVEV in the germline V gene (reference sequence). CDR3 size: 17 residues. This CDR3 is CASCKPHWRGELTEAFF. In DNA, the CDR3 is TGTGCCAGCTGTAAACCCCACTGGAGGGGGGAGCTCACTGAAGCTTTCTTT.

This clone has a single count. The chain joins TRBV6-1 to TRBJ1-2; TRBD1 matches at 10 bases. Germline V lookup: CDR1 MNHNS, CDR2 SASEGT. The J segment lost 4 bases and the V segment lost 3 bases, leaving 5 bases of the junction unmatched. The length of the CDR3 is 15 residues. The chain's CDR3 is CASSEGQGISYGYTF. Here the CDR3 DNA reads TGTGCCAGCAGTGAGGGACAGGGGATTTCCTATGGCTACACCTTC.

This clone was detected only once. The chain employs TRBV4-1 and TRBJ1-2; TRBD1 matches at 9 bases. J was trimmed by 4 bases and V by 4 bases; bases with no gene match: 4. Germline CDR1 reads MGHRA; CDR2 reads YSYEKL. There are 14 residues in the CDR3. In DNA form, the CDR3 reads TGCGCCAGCAGCCCCGGGACAGGGACCTATGGCTACACCTTC. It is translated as CASSPGTGTYGYTF.

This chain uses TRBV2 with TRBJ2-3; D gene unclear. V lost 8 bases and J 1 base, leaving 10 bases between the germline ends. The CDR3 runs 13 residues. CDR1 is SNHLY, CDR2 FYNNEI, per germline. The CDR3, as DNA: TGTGCCAGCGGCCGCTACCGCACAGATACGCAGTATTTT. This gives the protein CASGRYRTDTQYF.

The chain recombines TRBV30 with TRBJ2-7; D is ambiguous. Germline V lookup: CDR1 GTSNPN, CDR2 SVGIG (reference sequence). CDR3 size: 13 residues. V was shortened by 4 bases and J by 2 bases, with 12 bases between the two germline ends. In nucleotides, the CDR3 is TGTGCCTGGATACGTAACACCCCCTACGAGCAGTACTTC. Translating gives CAWIRNTPYEQYF.

CDR3 sequence (DNA): TGCGCCAGCAGCCAAGGGGAGGCAGGGGGTGTCAAAAACATTCAGTACTTC. Its protein is CASSQGEAGGVKNIQYF. V gene TRBV4-3 combines with J gene TRBJ2-4, with D perhaps matching TRBD1 (7 bases). V lost 1 base and J 3 bases, leaving 16 bases between the germline ends. The CDR3 covers 17 residues. Germline CDR1 LGHNA, CDR2 YSLEER.

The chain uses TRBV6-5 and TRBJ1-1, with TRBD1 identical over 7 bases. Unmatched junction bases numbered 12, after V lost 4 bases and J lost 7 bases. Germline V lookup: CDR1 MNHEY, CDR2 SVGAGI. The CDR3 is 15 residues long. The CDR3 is CASSSPGRGLGEAFF. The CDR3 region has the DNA TGTGCCAGCAGTTCCCCAGGAAGGGGGCTGGGTGAAGCTTTCTTT.

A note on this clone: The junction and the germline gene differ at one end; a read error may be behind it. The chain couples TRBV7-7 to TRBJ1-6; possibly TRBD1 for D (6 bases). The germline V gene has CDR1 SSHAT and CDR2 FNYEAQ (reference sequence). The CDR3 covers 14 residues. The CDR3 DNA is TGTGCTAGCAGCCGTTGGACGTCCAAGGGGGCCCTCCACTTT. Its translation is CASSRWTSKGALHF.

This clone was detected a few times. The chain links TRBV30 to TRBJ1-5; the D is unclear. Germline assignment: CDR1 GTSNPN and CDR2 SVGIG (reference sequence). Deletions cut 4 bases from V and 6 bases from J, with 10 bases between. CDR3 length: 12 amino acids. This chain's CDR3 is CAWNRESQPQHF. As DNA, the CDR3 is TGTGCCTGGAATCGCGAAAGTCAGCCCCAGCATTTT.

The CDR3 reads CASSLGRYGLPEGYEQYF. In DNA, the CDR3 is TGTGCCAGCAGCTTAGGTCGTTATGGACTGCCCGAGGGGTACGAGCAGTACTTC. The chain couples TRBV7-9 to TRBJ2-7; D could derive from TRBD1 or TRBD2 (5 bases each). This CDR3 is built from 18 residues. V was shortened by 1 base and J by 4 bases, with 23 bases between the two germline ends. In germline, CDR1 is SEHNR, CDR2 FQNEAQ (reference sequence).

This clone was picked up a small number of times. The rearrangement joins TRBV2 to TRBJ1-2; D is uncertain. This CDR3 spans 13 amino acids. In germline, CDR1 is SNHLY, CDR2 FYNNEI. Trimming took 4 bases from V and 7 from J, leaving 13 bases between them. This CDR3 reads CASSGIGLLGYTF. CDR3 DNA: TGTGCCAGCAGTGGAATAGGGCTTCTTGGCTACACCTTC.

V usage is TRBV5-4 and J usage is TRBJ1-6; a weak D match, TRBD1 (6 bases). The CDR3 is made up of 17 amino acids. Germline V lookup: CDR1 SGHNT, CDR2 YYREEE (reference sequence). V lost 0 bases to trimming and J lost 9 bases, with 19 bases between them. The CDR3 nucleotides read TGTGCCAGCAGCTTGGGACAGGCCAACACGAGGGGTTCACCCCTCCACTTT. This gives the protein CASSLGQANTRGSPLHF.